The entry that follows covers one TCR beta chain sequence. Its antigen remains unknown. Profiled with immunoSEQ multiplex PCR; TCRdb holds only in-frame clones, not every one. The sample has roughly 7,100 clones, about 70% seen once. These data originate in a study of tumor-infiltrating lymphocytes in localized non-small cell lung cancer. Study observations and caveats: TCR sequencing covered a subset of patients with enough tissue. Each assay used a separate piece of the same tissue.

Material: uninvolved lung tissue not adjacent to the tumor. The TCR was taken from a human donor with non-small cell lung cancer.

CDR3 sequence reads: CASSLYPGGGYEQYF. Here the CDR3 DNA reads TGTGCCAGCAGCTTATATCCGGGAGGTGGTTACGAGCAGTACTTC. The chain combines TRBV11-3 with TRBJ2-7; 7 bases are shared with TRBD2. Trimming at V came to 2 bases and at J to 4 bases, leaving 8 bases not matched to a gene. The CDR3 extends over 15 amino acids. Germline assignment: CDR1 SGHNT and CDR2 YENEEA.